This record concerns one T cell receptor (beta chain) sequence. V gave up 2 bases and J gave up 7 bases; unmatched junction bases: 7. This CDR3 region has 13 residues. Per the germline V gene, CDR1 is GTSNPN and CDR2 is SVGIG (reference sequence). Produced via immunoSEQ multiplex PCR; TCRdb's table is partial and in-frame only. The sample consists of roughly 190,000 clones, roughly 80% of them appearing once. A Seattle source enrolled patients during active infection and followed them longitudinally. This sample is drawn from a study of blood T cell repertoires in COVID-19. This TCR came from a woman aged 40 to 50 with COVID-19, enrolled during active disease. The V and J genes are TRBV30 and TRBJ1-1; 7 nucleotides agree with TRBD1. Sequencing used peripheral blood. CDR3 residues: CAWSFRQGSEAFF. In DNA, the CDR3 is TGTGCCTGGAGTTTCCGACAGGGTAGTGAAGCTTTCTTT.